This T cell receptor (beta chain) was retrieved from a study of T cell changes during pregnancy in multiple sclerosis. This table comes from immunoSEQ multiplex PCR, and its TCRdb copy is limited to in-frame clones, with some not included. The sample has 70,000 to 95,000 clones; 85% to 95% are singletons. The sequencing used peripheral blood, collected in the first trimester of pregnancy. The clonotype comes from a female donor with multiple sclerosis, enrolled in a pregnancy study.

CDR3 sequence reads: CASSADGGSYNSPLHF. DNA for the CDR3: TGTGCCAGCAGTGCCGACGGAGGATCCTATAATTCACCCCTCCACTTT. This chain joins TRBV2 and TRBJ1-6, with no clear D. This CDR3 is 16 amino acids long. CDR1 SNHLY and CDR2 FYNNEI come from the germline V gene. Between the trimmed V and J ends, which lost 4 bases and 1 base, there was a span of 11 bases.